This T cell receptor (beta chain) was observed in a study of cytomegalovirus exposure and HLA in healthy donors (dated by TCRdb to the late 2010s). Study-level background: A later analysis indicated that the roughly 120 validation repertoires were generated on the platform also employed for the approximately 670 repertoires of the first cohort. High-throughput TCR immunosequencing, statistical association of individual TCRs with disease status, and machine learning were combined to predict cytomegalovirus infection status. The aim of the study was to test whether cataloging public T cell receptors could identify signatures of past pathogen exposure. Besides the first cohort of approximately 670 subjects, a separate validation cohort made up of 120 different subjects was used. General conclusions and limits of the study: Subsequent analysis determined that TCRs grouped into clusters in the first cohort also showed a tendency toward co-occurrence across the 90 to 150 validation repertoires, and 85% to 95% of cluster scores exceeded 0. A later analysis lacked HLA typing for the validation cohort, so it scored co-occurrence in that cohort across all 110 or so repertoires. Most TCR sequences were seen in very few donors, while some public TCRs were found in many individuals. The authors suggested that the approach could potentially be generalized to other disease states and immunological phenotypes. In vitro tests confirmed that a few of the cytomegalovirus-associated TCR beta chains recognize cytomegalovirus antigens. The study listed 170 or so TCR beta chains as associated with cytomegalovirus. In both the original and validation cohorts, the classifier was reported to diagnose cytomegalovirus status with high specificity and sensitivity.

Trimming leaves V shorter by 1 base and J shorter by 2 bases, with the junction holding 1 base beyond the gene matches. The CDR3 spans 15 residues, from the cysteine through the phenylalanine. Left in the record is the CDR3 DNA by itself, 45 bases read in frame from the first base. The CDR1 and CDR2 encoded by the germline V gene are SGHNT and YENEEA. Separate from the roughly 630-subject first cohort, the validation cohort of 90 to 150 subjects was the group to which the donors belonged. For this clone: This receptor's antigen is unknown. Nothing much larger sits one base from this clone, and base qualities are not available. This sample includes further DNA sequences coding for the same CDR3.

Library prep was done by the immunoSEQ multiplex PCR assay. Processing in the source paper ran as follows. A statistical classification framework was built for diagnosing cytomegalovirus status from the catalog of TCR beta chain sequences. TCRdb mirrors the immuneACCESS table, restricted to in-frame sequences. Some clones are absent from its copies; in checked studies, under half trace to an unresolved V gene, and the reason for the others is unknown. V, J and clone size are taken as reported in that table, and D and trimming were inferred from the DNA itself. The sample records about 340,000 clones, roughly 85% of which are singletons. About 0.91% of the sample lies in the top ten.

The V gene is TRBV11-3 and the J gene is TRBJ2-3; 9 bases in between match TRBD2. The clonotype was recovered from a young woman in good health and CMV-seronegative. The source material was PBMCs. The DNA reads TGTGCCAGCAGCTTAGGACTAGCGGACACAGATACGCAGTATTTT. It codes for CASSLGLADTDTQYF.